This TCR beta chain emerged from a study of response to subunit inactivated influenza vaccine. Each CDR3 protein gets one entry after TCRdb re-called the RT-PCR reads with MiXCR. Altogether hundreds of thousands of distinct CDR3 sequences are present, around 11% being singletons, with the ten largest covering about 11%. Study-level results: It was suggested by the authors that few new T cells are recruited by each seasonal influenza vaccination.

In this sample, this clonotype turned up many times. Its matching antigen is unknown. These data are also associated with another study on T cells expressing NK-cell markers. That paper notes: A 5'RACE template switching approach incorporating UMIs was used to make TCR beta cDNA. Sorted T-cell subsets CD3+CD56+NKG2C+, CD3+CD56+NKG2C- and CD3+CD56-NKG2C+ were TCR beta-sequenced. Among CD8+ T cells from about six donors, dominant NKG2C+ clonotypes accounted for roughly 1.0-7.0%. What remained unclear was the HCMV specificity of expanded NKG2C+ T cell clones.

The starting material was PBMCs from blood, obtained on the day of vaccination. The TCR sequence derives from a man aged 50 to 60 who received an inactivated influenza vaccine.

CDR3 in amino acids: CATSSHGREVDTQYF. In DNA, the CDR3 is TGTGCCACCAGCAGTCACGGGAGAGAGGTAGATACGCAGTATTTT. The rearrangement links TRBV15 to TRBJ2-3, with a weak D call TRBD2 (6 bases). Germline loops: CDR1 LNHNV, CDR2 YYDKDF (reference sequence). Trimming stripped 3 bases from V and 5 bases from J, with 15 bases between. The CDR3 runs to 15 residues. The full variable domain, its missing parts supplied by reference TRBV15 and TRBJ2-3, is DAMVIQNPRYQVTQFGKPVTLSCSQTLNHNVMYWYQQKSSQAPKLLFHYYDKDFNNEADTPDNFQSRRPNTSFCFLDIRSPGLGDTAMYLCATSSHGREVDTQYFGPGTRLTVL.